The entry that follows covers one T cell receptor beta chain sequence. This sample stems from a study of OX40 agonist ivuxolimab in advanced cancers. Clones were read by immunoSEQ multiplex PCR, and TCRdb kept only the in-frame ones, dropping some. The repertoire consists of fewer than 35,000 clones, with roughly 89% occurring once and the leading ten covering around a tenth. The specimen comprised CD4+ or CD8+ T cells sorted from blood, sampled in a trial of the OX40 agonist ivuxolimab. This clonotype was sampled from an adult with an advanced solid tumor such as melanoma, head and neck, liver or kidney cancer.

CDR3 nucleotides: TGTGCCAGCAGCTTAGTCCTGACGCCCACCTACAATGAGCAGTTCTTC. Its protein is CASSLVLTPTYNEQFF. The chain is built from TRBV7-8 and TRBJ2-1; unclear D gene. This CDR3 has 16 residues. V dropped 1 base and J dropped 2 bases, with 12 bases sitting between them. Per the germline V gene, CDR1 is SGHVS and CDR2 is FQNEAQ.